The 16 T cell receptor beta chains given below trace back to one sample, sequenced in a study of T cells in Graves' hyperthyroidism and ophthalmopathy. Amplified TCR beta CDR3 regions came from RNA transcripts. HTBI primers were the set used in a first-round RT-PCR of the TCR CDR3. One entry per CDR3 protein results from TCRdb running MiXCR on the multiplex PCR reads. The table lists under 400,000 distinct CDR3 sequences, about 15% of them singletons. Input material: blood. Source of these receptors: a young man with Graves' hyperthyroidism.

With regard to this clonotype: A much bigger clone sits one base away, suggesting this may be a read error. This sequence joins TRBV28 and TRBJ2-7; no clear D. The CDR3 loop spans 14 amino acids. From germline, CDR1 is MDHEN and CDR2 SYDVKM. The CDR3 DNA reads TGTGCCGGCAGTTTGTGGGAAAACTCCTACGAGCAGTACTTC. Translation gives CAGSLWENSYEQYF.

This clonotype was seen repeatedly, ten times or more. This rearrangement joins TRBV7-2 to TRBJ2-7, with D perhaps being TRBD1 or TRBD2 (5 bases each). The CDR3 loop spans 12 amino acids. V lost 7 bases and J 6 bases, leaving 13 bases between the germline ends. Per the germline V gene, CDR1 is SGHTA and CDR2 is FQGNSA. CDR3 loop: CASTIGESEQYF. The CDR3 DNA follows: TGTGCCAGCACCATAGGGGAGTCCGAGCAGTACTTC.

This clonotype was seen a single time. One base away lies a much larger clone, so this may be a sequencing read error. The genes are TRBV6-1 and TRBJ2-5; D gene unclear. CDR3 size: 13 residues. Germline CDR1 and CDR2: MNHNS and SASEGT. CDR3 sequence (DNA): TGTGCCAGCAGCTTCAGACGCCAAGAGGCCCAGTACTTC. Protein product: CASSFRRQEAQYF.

V usage is TRBV20-1 and J usage is TRBJ2-7; TRBD2 might be the D (6 bases). V was trimmed by 3 bases and J by 6 bases, leaving 12 bases between them. Germline V gene lookup returns CDR1 DFQATT and CDR2 SNEGSKA (reference sequence). CDR3 size: 12 residues. For the CDR3, the DNA is TGCAGTGCTAGCGGGAGTAGCGCCGAGCAGTACTTC. This gives the protein CSASGSSAEQYF.

This clonotype was counted at least ten times. The gene calls are TRBV30 and TRBJ1-1; D not certain. The germline CDR1 and CDR2 sequences are GTSNPN and SVGIG (reference sequence). CDR3 length equals 11 residues. Trimming cost V 3 bases and J 1 base, with 3 bases left between them. Written as DNA, the CDR3 is TGTGCCTGGAGCAAGAACACTGAAGCTTTCTTT. Its protein is CAWSKNTEAFF.

The chain has TRBV12-3 or TRBV12-4 and TRBJ2-2, with D possibly matching TRBD1 (6 bases). The V gene lost 4 bases and the J gene lost 4 bases, with 13 bases spanning the gap. The CDR3 runs to 15 residues. CDR3 protein: CASSSWDTPTGELFF. For the CDR3, the DNA is TGTGCCAGCAGTTCTTGGGACACCCCCACCGGGGAGCTGTTTTTT.

The CDR3 region is CASRDNTGETQYF. The CDR3 DNA sequence: TGCGCCAGCAGGGACAATACTGGGGAGACCCAGTACTTC. The chain combines TRBV5-1 with TRBJ2-5, with D perhaps TRBD1 (5 bases). Germline V gene data show CDR1 as SGHRS and CDR2 as YFSETQ. Trimming took 5 bases from V and 5 from J, leaving 13 bases between them. The length of the CDR3 is 13 residues. Combining the CDR3 with reference TRBV5-1 and TRBJ2-5 gives the whole variable domain KAGVTQTPRYLIKTRGQQVTLSCSPISGHRSVSWYQQTPGQGLQFLFEYFSETQRNKGNFPGRFSGRQFSNSRSEMNVSTLELGDSALYLCASRDNTGETQYFGPGTRLLVL.

The chain uses TRBV5-5 and TRBJ2-3; 7 nucleotides align to TRBD2. This CDR3 region has 16 residues. The V gene end was trimmed by 8 bases and the J gene end by 0 bases; junction bases not matched to a gene: 12. From germline, CDR1 is SGHKS and CDR2 YYEKEE (reference sequence). CDR3 in amino acids: CASSLRAGLSTDTQYF. The CDR3, as DNA: TGTGCCAGTAGTTTAAGAGCGGGGCTCAGCACAGATACGCAGTATTTT.

This clonotype was detected many times. The gene calls are TRBV12-3 or TRBV12-4 and TRBJ2-1, with D tentatively TRBD2 (6 bases). V dropped 7 bases and J dropped 1 base, with 8 bases sitting between them. The CDR3 covers 13 residues. CDR3 protein: CASTGGSYNEQFF. CDR3 DNA sequence: TGTGCCAGCACTGGGGGGTCCTACAATGAGCAGTTCTTC.

CDR3 sequence reads: CASSFTRTGSSNQPQHF. CDR3 sequence (DNA): TGTGCCAGCAGTTTTACCCGGACAGGTTCTAGCAATCAGCCCCAGCATTTT. V gene TRBV28 combines with J gene TRBJ1-5; 7 positions match TRBD1. Trimming removed 3 bases from V and 0 bases from J; junction bases left unmatched: 8. The CDR3 has 17 residues. The V gene's germline CDR1 is MDHEN and CDR2 SYDVKM.

In its sample, this clonotype was seen many times. V and J are TRBV15 and TRBJ1-4; D is undetermined. The V gene lost 0 bases and the J gene lost 8 bases, with 10 bases spanning the gap. Per the germline V gene, CDR1 is LNHNV and CDR2 is YYDKDF (reference sequence). CDR3 length: 14 amino acids. The CDR3 here is CATSRDREVEKLFF. CDR3 DNA sequence: TGTGCCACCAGCAGAGATCGGGAAGTGGAAAAACTGTTTTTT.

This clonotype was seen a handful of times. CDR3 region: CSARDTQGRGGELFF. As DNA, the CDR3 is TGCAGTGCTAGAGATACGCAGGGGCGCGGCGGGGAGCTGTTTTTT. V gene TRBV20-1 combines with J gene TRBJ2-2; a weak D match, TRBD1 (6 bases). The CDR3 contains 15 residues. The germline gives CDR1 DFQATT, CDR2 SNEGSKA (reference sequence). V was clipped by 0 bases and J by 7 bases, with 15 bases between them.

In its sample, this clonotype was seen a few times. V usage is TRBV30 and J usage is TRBJ2-7, with TRBD1 matching 11 bases. Trimming cost V 5 bases and J 7 bases; bases outside gene matches: 7. The germline V gene has CDR1 GTSNPN and CDR2 SVGIG (reference sequence). This CDR3 has 13 amino acids. As DNA, the CDR3 is TGTGCCTGGCGGGGGACAGGGGGTCGGGAGCAGTACTTC. As protein: CAWRGTGGREQYF.

The rearrangement links TRBV6-1 to TRBJ1-2; D is ambiguous. V was trimmed by 6 bases and J by 12 bases, leaving 14 bases between them. The CDR3 runs to 11 residues. Germline V gene sequence: CDR1 MNHNS, CDR2 SASEGT. The CDR3 loop is CASSLGRPNTF. The CDR3 DNA follows: TGTGCCAGCAGCCTAGGACGGCCGAACACCTTC.

This clonotype was found many times. The J gene is TRBJ2-3, the V gene TRBV20-1; 10 positions match TRBD2. Germline trimming cut 1 base from V and 0 bases from J; bases unmatched to any gene: 10. The CDR3 covers 18 residues. Germline lookup yields CDR1 DFQATT and CDR2 SNEGSKA (reference sequence). In DNA, the CDR3 is TGCAGTGCTAGAGGGGAAGCGGGAGGGATTTCTAGCACAGATACGCAGTATTTT. Its translation: CSARGEAGGISSTDTQYF.

This chain's CDR3 is CASSYSTAKNIQYF. The CDR3 DNA is TGTGCCAGCAGTTACTCAACAGCCAAAAACATTCAGTACTTC. The rearrangement links TRBV6-6 to TRBJ2-4; no reliable D call. The germline gives CDR1 MNHNY, CDR2 SVGAGI (reference sequence). The CDR3 loop spans 14 amino acids. V lost 0 bases and J lost 0, with 3 bases in between.